The source of this T cell receptor beta chain is a study of beta chain features in type 1 diabetes (dated by TCRdb to 2017 to 2018). Regarding the complete study: Mean age, gender distribution, total cell number and subset yield did not differ between patients and healthy donors. Across all samples, about 110 million sorted cells were examined, and cell number per subset correlated strongly with RNA yield. In the study, recently diagnosed type 1 diabetes patients and matched healthy donors were compared on the TCRB repertoires of their sorted circulating CD4+ T cell subsets. Regulatory and stem cell-like memory subsets were isolated from only 8 patients and roughly eight healthy donors, whereas naive and central memory subsets came from all 30 or so donors. Broader findings and caveats from the paper: Shorter templates might be favored by PCR, yet because patient and control samples were amplified and corrected together, any such skew would affect both groups equally. Because small numbers of individuals were included in the HLA sub-analyses, any influence of HLA type on TCRB rearrangement was left unresolved. Naive, central memory and regulatory TCRB repertoires appeared to be more similar among patients than among healthy donors. At VDJ recombination sites, type 1 diabetes patients had fewer insertions and more deleted nucleotides, which implies abnormalities in thymic rearrangement. Because cDNA was sequenced instead of genomic DNA, highly expressing activated cells could be over-represented, though the groups showed no difference in activation or CD3 levels. Type 1 diabetes patients showed a moderate but significant shortening of TCRB CDR3 length in all four CD4+ subsets.

All of the isolated RNA was reverse transcribed with the High Capacity cDNA Reverse Transcription Kit, so expressed TCRB transcripts were sequenced. Deep immunoSEQ sequencing was performed on naive, central memory and regulatory T cell samples, with an average of roughly 3.3 million total reads per sample. After sorted cells were lysed in RLT buffer, RNA was extracted with DNase-treated RNeasy Micro or Mini kits, with the choice depending on cell number. To prevent cross-contamination, each cell subset was processed individually, whereas patient and healthy donor samples were processed jointly. TCRB sequences were amplified from cDNA with the immunoSEQ multiplex PCR, producing 87-bp fragments spanning the CDR3 region. The amplicons were sequenced using the Illumina HiSeq platform. The paper's data handling went like this. Synthetic template baselines were used to correct PCR bias computationally, reads within Hamming distance 2 were collapsed, and singletons that could not be merged were discarded. By aligning reads against IMGT, V, D and J genes, CDR3 length, and insertions or deletions at six rearrangement sites were assigned. Within each subset, clonotype counts were normalized to sorted cell number, after which true diversity and Gini coefficients were computed with the tcR R package. The overlap coefficient, calculated on TCRB nucleotide sequences, was used to measure repertoire sharing. The source is immuneACCESS, and TCRdb retained only in-frame sequences with V and J called. Part of the clones is not carried over; for the studies checked, unresolved V genes explain less than half of this, and the remainder is unexplained. That table is the source of V, J and clone size, and D and trimming were worked out from the DNA. The sample includes approximately 38,000 clones, with roughly 67% observed a single time. The top ten hold 2% to 2.5% of the sample.

This clone was recorded a few times. It lacks a known antigen. No base quality information exists; no much larger clone differs at one position. From a lookup of the germline V gene, CDR1 and CDR2 are SGHVS and FQNEAQ. V and J lose 1 base and 8 bases, and a span of 14 bases separates them. The CDR3 spans 14 residues, from the cysteine through the phenylalanine. This entry keeps only the CDR3 DNA: 42 bases, framed from base 1. A single peripheral blood draw of approximately 120 mL on average was collected from each donor into heparinised tubes. A BD FACSAria II was used to sort naive, central memory, regulatory and stem cell-like memory CD4+ T cells with a panel that included CD45RO, CCR7, CD25, CD127, CD95 and CD27. Purity was above 95% for every sorted population. PBMCs were isolated immediately by Lymphoprep density gradient centrifugation and stained directly without culture. Samples were stained and sorted in pairs, with one healthy donor and one patient per experiment, so that batch effects were minimized.

The receptor's source is a woman aged 25 to 45 in good health. This chain joins TRBV7-8 to TRBJ1-2; D gene: possibly TRBD1, on 6 matching bases. The sample comprised Tregs from blood. The sample's cell subset or site label, decoded: regulatory CD4+ T cells. Here the CDR3 is given as CASSLVLQGGGYTF. The sequence in DNA is TGTGCCAGCAGCTTAGTACTACAGGGCGGAGGCTACACCTTC. The full variable domain, with segments outside the CDR3 supplied by the reference TRBV7-8 and TRBJ1-2 proteins, appears as GAGVSQSPRYKVAKRGQDVALRCDPISGHVSLFWYQQALGQGPEFLTYFQNEAQLDKSGLPSDRFFAERPEGSVSTLKIQRTQQEDSAVYLCASSLVLQGGGYTFGSGTRLTVV.